This T cell receptor beta chain was found in a study of cytomegalovirus exposure and HLA in healthy donors. This table comes from immunoSEQ multiplex PCR, and its TCRdb copy is limited to in-frame clones, with some not included. The table has about 130,000 clones, 80% to 90% seen once; the top ten hold about 1%. This clone is a singleton in its sample. With 5 bases removed from V and 6 bases from J, the gap between germline ends came to 17 bases. CDR3 length: 14 amino acids. Germline V gene data show CDR1 as SEHNR and CDR2 as FQNEAQ (reference sequence). The gene calls are TRBV7-9 and TRBJ2-7, with a weak D call TRBD1 (6 bases). This receptor was identified in a young woman in good health and CMV-seronegative. Specimen: PBMCs. CDR3 DNA: TGTGCCAGCAGCCCAGGGGATGCGCGACTCGAGCAGTACTTC. Amino acids: CASSPGDARLEQYF.